This passage covers 10 T cell receptor beta chains from one sample sequenced in a study of blood T cell repertoires in COVID-19. Libraries were prepared by immunoSEQ multiplex PCR; TCRdb keeps only in-frame clonotypes and omits some of them. The repertoire consists of about 49,000 clones, with 82% occurring once and the leading ten covering roughly 3%. The sample consisted of peripheral blood. The receptors come from a woman in her sixties with acute or convalescent COVID-19.

V gene TRBV6-2 or TRBV6-3 combines with J gene TRBJ2-5, with D unclear. Germline lookup yields CDR1 MNHEY and CDR2 SVGEGT. The germline V and J ends were trimmed by 0 bases and 3 bases, with 11 bases remaining between them. The CDR3 consists of 15 residues. The CDR3 coding sequence is TGTGCCAGCAGTTACTCGAATTCAGGAAAAGAGACCCAGTACTTC. This codes for CASSYSNSGKETQYF.

The table lists this clone with a count of one. This chain connects TRBV10-3 to TRBJ1-1, with 9 nucleotides matching TRBD1. The CDR3 runs to 15 residues. The trim removed 10 bases at V and 4 bases at J, leaving 13 bases unmatched. Germline V CDR1 and CDR2: ENHRY, SYGVKD. CDR3 coding DNA: TGTGCCACTGCCGGCGTTGACAGGGGGGGCACTGAAGCTTTCTTT. This encodes CATAGVDRGGTEAFF.

V is TRBV7-9 and J is TRBJ1-2, with D maybe TRBD1 (5 bases). Trimming left V 0 bases short and J 1 base short, with 9 bases between. In germline, CDR1 is SEHNR, CDR2 FQNEAQ (reference sequence). The CDR3 length is 15 residues. The CDR3 nucleotides read TGTGCCAGCAGCTTAGCCAGGGCCGATAACTATGGCTACACCTTC. Protein product: CASSLARADNYGYTF.

The V call is TRBV15, the J call TRBJ2-6, with TRBD2 matching 7 bases. The length of the CDR3 is 19 residues. Trimming cost V 0 bases and J 4 bases; bases outside gene matches: 12. Germline loops: CDR1 LNHNV, CDR2 YYDKDF (reference sequence). CDR3 loop: CATSRDYTTAGSGANVLTF. The CDR3 DNA is TGTGCCACCAGCAGAGATTATACAACAGCGGGGTCAGGGGCCAACGTCCTGACTTTC.

V and J are TRBV6-5 and TRBJ2-2, with 7 bases fitting TRBD1. V lost 6 bases, J lost 3 bases, and 4 bases stayed unmatched. Germline V gives CDR1 MNHEY, CDR2 SVGAGI. The CDR3 totals 14 residues. CDR3 sequence reads: CASRRDSDTGELFF. As DNA, the CDR3 is TGTGCCAGCAGGAGGGACAGTGACACCGGGGAGCTGTTTTTT.

A few counts support this clone. The rearrangement links TRBV28 to TRBJ2-2; the match to TRBD2 covers 8 bases. The CDR3 is 13 residues long. Germline V gives CDR1 MDHEN, CDR2 SYDVKM. Trimming at V came to 9 bases and at J to 5 bases, leaving 5 bases not matched to a gene. The CDR3 coding sequence is TGTGCCAGTGAACTAGCGGATACCGGGGAGCTGTTTTTT. This sequence encodes CASELADTGELFF.

This clone was found once. This chain connects TRBV14 to TRBJ2-5; 8 nucleotides align to TRBD2. The J call may be wrong; the DNA end is better matched by TRBJ2-7. Germline V gene lookup returns CDR1 SGHDN and CDR2 FVKESK. CDR3 length equals 14 residues. CDR3 residues: CASSPGLGVYEQYF. The CDR3 coding sequence is TGTGCCAGCAGCCCGGGACTAGGAGTGTACGAGCAGTACTTC.

As concerns this clone: Other DNA sequences in this specimen translate into the identical CDR3. The V and J genes are TRBV7-2 and TRBJ1-5; 9 positions match TRBD1. The germline V gene encodes CDR1 SGHTA and CDR2 FQGNSA. CDR3 length equals 14 residues. V shed 4 bases, J shed 7 bases, and the junction held 5 bases outside the gene matches. The CDR3, as DNA: TGTGCCAGCAGCTCGGGACAGGGTAACCAGCCCCAGCATTTT. This codes for CASSSGQGNQPQHF.

This clone was counted only a few times. The CDR3 nucleotides read TGTGCCAGCAGCCAAGCGGCCGCGGCAGGGCGATACAATGAGCAGTTCTTC. Residues: CASSQAAAAGRYNEQFF. J is TRBJ2-1 and V is TRBV14, with D possibly being TRBD1 (5 bases). Germline CDR1 reads SGHDN; CDR2 reads FVKESK. V dropped 1 base and J dropped 4 bases, with 17 bases sitting between them. The CDR3 is 17 amino acids.

This clone was seen only a few times. At one end, the junction sequence differs from germline, possibly due to a read error. The chain is built from TRBV7-8 and TRBJ1-2; 9 bases fit TRBD1. This CDR3 contains 15 residues. The V gene's germline CDR1 is SGHVS and CDR2 FQNEAQ. The CDR3 bases are TGTGCCAGCACCTTAGATACAGGGGGCGCCTATGGCTACACCTTC. This gives the protein CASTLDTGGAYGYTF. The complete variable domain, with remaining parts taken from reference TRBV7-8 and TRBJ1-2, reads GAGVSQSPRYKVAKRGQDVALRCDPISGHVSLFWYQQALGQGPEFLTYFQNEAQLDKSGLPSDRFFAERPEGSVSTLKIQRTQQEDSAVYLCASTLDTGGAYGYTFGSGTRLTVV.